This T cell receptor (beta chain) is from a study of T cell changes during pregnancy in multiple sclerosis. Sequencing was performed with immunoSEQ multiplex PCR; in TCRdb, only in-frame clones are kept and a portion is missing. This table holds under 80,000 clones, 90% to 95% found once. Trimming shortened V by 4 bases and J by 3 bases, and 10 bases separated the two germline ends. CDR1 and CDR2 from the germline V gene are SNHLY and FYNNEI. This CDR3 spans 14 amino acids. This receptor was taken from a female donor with multiple sclerosis, enrolled in a pregnancy study. V and J are TRBV2 and TRBJ2-1; D is ambiguous. The specimen was peripheral blood, collected in the third trimester of pregnancy. In DNA, the CDR3 is TGTGCCAGCAGTGGGGCAGCCTTCTACAATGAGCAGTTCTTC. This gives the protein CASSGAAFYNEQFF.